Described below is a single T cell receptor beta chain sequence and its context. This specimen comes from a study of blood T cell repertoires in COVID-19. At the level of the study: Some COVID-19 samples were acute and others convalescent; all came from the United States, Italy and Spain. Nucleic acid was either cDNA or gDNA, and it came from T cells, B-cell-depleted T cells, or PBMCs.

Per the original data handling: Scientists estimated how many nucleated cells there were by amplifying reference gene primers. The protocol was immunoSEQ multiplex PCR, while the TCRdb copy is restricted to in-frame clones and leaves out a portion. Clone size and V and J calls were adopted from that table, with D and trimming inferred from the DNA. The table lists some 45,000 clones, roughly 86% of them singletons. V was pared by 6 bases and J by 0 bases, with 12 bases between. This CDR3 region has 16 residues. Germline V gene data show CDR1 as MNHNY and CDR2 as SVGAGI (reference sequence). The receptor comes from a man aged 65 to 85 with acute or convalescent COVID-19. The sample taken for sequencing was peripheral blood. The genes are TRBV6-6 and TRBJ2-6, with a tentative D call TRBD1 (6 bases). CDR3 in amino acids: CASRLDSLSGANVLTF. The CDR3 bases are TGTGCCAGCAGACTGGACAGCCTCTCTGGGGCCAACGTCCTGACTTTC.